The next 9 T cell receptor beta chains were all read from a single sample in a study of blood T cell repertoires in COVID-19. Method: immunoSEQ multiplex PCR; TCRdb's copy keeps in-frame clones and lacks some. The sample includes 200,000 to 250,000 clones, around 85% of them seen just once. Sequencing was performed on PBMCs or T cells enriched from blood (not recorded which). The receptors shown here come from a woman aged 45-65 years in a cohort exposed to, infected with or recovered from COVID-19 (not recorded which).

The table lists this clone with a count of one. The chain combines TRBV10-3 with TRBJ2-7; 11 nucleotides align to TRBD1. V dropped 4 bases and J dropped 6; count of bases not matched to a gene: 11. Germline V gene data show CDR1 as ENHRY and CDR2 as SYGVKD. The CDR3 runs to 16 residues. CDR3 residues: CAISGGERDRGSEQYF. DNA of the CDR3: TGTGCCATCAGTGGAGGGGAACGGGACAGGGGGTCCGAGCAGTACTTC.

V gene TRBV9 combines with J gene TRBJ2-1; 8 nucleotides line up with TRBD2. The CDR3 length is 12 residues. In germline, CDR1 is SGDLS, CDR2 YYNGEE. V was pared by 7 bases and J by 9 bases, with 6 bases of the junction left unmatched. The CDR3 sequence: CASGESGGEQFF. CDR3 in DNA: TGTGCCAGCGGGGAGAGCGGGGGTGAGCAGTTCTTC.

The chain carries TRBV14 and TRBJ2-2; a possible D gene is TRBD1 (5 bases). Per germline, CDR1 SGHDN and CDR2 FVKESK. The CDR3 extends over 12 amino acids. V was trimmed by 4 bases and J by 8 bases, leaving 8 bases between them. CDR3 DNA sequence: TGTGCCAGCAGCCGAGCAGGGGGGGAGCTGTTTTTT. As protein: CASSRAGGELFF. Supplemented by reference TRBV14 and TRBJ2-2, the full variable domain reads EAGVTQFPSHSVIEKGQTVTLRCDPISGHDNLYWYRRVMGKEIKFLLHFVKESKQDESGMPNNRFLAERTGGTYSTLKVQPAELEDSGVYFCASSRAGGELFFGEGSRLTVL.

The CDR3 spells CASSYSRLAGGLAKNIQYF. CDR3 DNA sequence: TGTGCCAGCAGTTACTCGAGGTTAGCGGGGGGACTAGCCAAAAACATTCAGTACTTC. The V gene is TRBV6-2 or TRBV6-3, the J gene TRBJ2-4; TRBD2 matches at 10 bases. With V trimmed by 0 bases and J by 0 bases, 8 bases remained unmatched. The CDR3 has 19 residues. Germline loops: CDR1 MNHEY, CDR2 SVGEGT.

V gene TRBV10-3 combines with J gene TRBJ1-2, with a tentative D call TRBD1 (6 bases). Trimming removed 0 bases at V and 2 bases at J, with 10 bases between. CDR3 length equals 15 residues. The V gene's germline CDR1 is ENHRY and CDR2 SYGVKD. DNA for the CDR3: TGTGCCATCAGTGAGTCCGGTACAGGGAACTATGGCTACACCTTC. Translating gives CAISESGTGNYGYTF.

The CDR3 loop reads CASSRGRLDTGELFF. DNA of the CDR3: TGTGCCAGCTCCAGGGGGCGGCTTGACACCGGGGAGCTGTTTTTT. V usage is TRBV6-5 and J usage is TRBJ2-2, with 8 bases identical to TRBD1. The germline gives CDR1 MNHEY, CDR2 SVGAGI. The CDR3 has 15 residues. The V segment lost 8 bases and the J segment 3 bases; nucleotides outside the gene matches: 8.

V gene TRBV28 combines with J gene TRBJ2-2; the D gene is possibly TRBD2 (6 bases). This CDR3 contains 16 residues. In germline, CDR1 is MDHEN, CDR2 SYDVKM. V was pared by 5 bases and J by 0 bases, with 13 bases between. CDR3 coding DNA: TGTGCCAGCAGTCCACTCGGGACTCCGAACACCGGGGAGCTGTTTTTT. Amino acid sequence: CASSPLGTPNTGELFF.

The CDR3 loop reads CASAGQGVNEQYF. CDR3 bases: TGTGCCAGTGCTGGGCAGGGGGTGAACGAGCAGTACTTC. V usage is TRBV6-5 and J usage is TRBJ2-7; TRBD1 agrees at 7 bases. Trimming removed 9 bases from V and 5 bases from J; junction bases left unmatched: 10. There are 13 residues in the CDR3. Looked up from germline, CDR1 is MNHEY and CDR2 is SVGAGI.

This clone was observed a few times. The chain is built from TRBV6-5 and TRBJ2-7; a weak D match, TRBD1 (5 bases). Germline V gene lookup returns CDR1 MNHEY and CDR2 SVGAGI. This CDR3 region has 16 residues. V was cut by 0 bases and J by 3 bases, with 15 bases left in between. CDR3 residues: CASSYSVPGQGYEQYF. In DNA form, the CDR3 reads TGTGCCAGCAGTTACTCGGTCCCAGGGCAAGGCTACGAGCAGTACTTC.